This T cell receptor beta chain derives from a study of graft-versus-host responses after intestinal transplantation. Study-level information: Recipients received multivisceral, liver-intestinal, or isolated intestinal transplants. All recipients were given anti-thymocyte globulin induction, and tacrolimus and steroids were then administered for around three years.

TCRdb's table, derived via immunoSEQ multiplex PCR, lists solely in-frame clones and lacks some. The sample has 62,000 or so clones; 85% to 95% are singletons. Germline V gives CDR1 MNHNY, CDR2 SVGAGI (reference sequence). With 6 bases removed from V and 6 bases from J, the gap between germline ends came to 18 bases. The CDR3 loop spans 14 amino acids. Study-wide results and caveats: Early after transplant, HvG declines were associated with peak levels of circulating GvH clones. Detection of GvH clones occurred in recipient marrow, and some had their first appearance in ileum or blood.

Remarks on this clone: The target antigen is unknown.

The sequence derives from a human donor who was the organ donor for an intestinal transplant. The sequences come from unstimulated CD8+ T cells sorted from spleen or lymph node cells, collected before transplant. The chain couples TRBV6-6 to TRBJ2-7; TRBD2 is a possible D gene (6 bases). This CDR3 is CASSPGTPPFEQYF. CDR3 nucleotides: TGTGCCAGCAGCCCCGGGACTCCTCCTTTCGAGCAGTACTTC.